One sample yielded the 22 T cell receptor beta chains listed below, sequenced in a study of vaccination and CD4 T cells after COVID-19. Their antigens remain unidentified. Sequenced with the Oncomine TCR Beta short-read assay was DNA taken from cultured CD4+ T cells. Genomic DNA was isolated from CD4+ T cells that had been cultured. TCRdb recomputed calls from the PCR reads with MiXCR, one row per CDR3 protein. The sample consists of 11,000 or so distinct CDR3 sequences, 28% of them appearing once. Treatment specified: roughly 11-day PBMC culture with coronavirus spike peptide pools or control peptides (ViraFEST assay). An unexposed donor provided the CD4+ T cells, which were collected before the COVID-19 pandemic (2011-2018). The specimen sequenced was CD4+ T cells from blood, cultured in vitro. Receptors originate from a human donor in good health.

The chain carries TRBV19 and TRBJ1-1; D is uncertain. Per the germline V gene, CDR1 is LNHDA and CDR2 is SQIVND (reference sequence). The length of the CDR3 is 12 residues. V was cut by 4 bases and J by 3 bases, with 6 bases left in between. The DNA for the CDR3 is TGTGCCAGTAGTACCTACGACACTGAAGCTTTCTTT. It codes for CASSTYDTEAFF. The whole variable domain, remainder taken from reference TRBV19 and TRBJ1-1, is DGGITQSPKYLFRKEGQNVTLSCEQNLNHDAMYWYRQDPGQGLRLIYYSQIVNDFQKGDIAEGYSVSREKKESFPLTVTSAQKNPTAFYLCASSTYDTEAFFGQGTRLTVV.

This clonotype was seen only a few times. The chain carries TRBV7-2 and TRBJ1-2; unclear D gene. Germline CDR1 SGHTA, CDR2 FQGNSA. There are 14 residues in the CDR3. Trimming left V 2 bases short and J 7 bases short, with 14 bases between. The CDR3 region has the DNA TGTGCCAGCAGCTTAAATGGGCAGGATGGTGGCTACACCTTC. It yields the protein CASSLNGQDGGYTF.

The chain uses TRBV5-1 and TRBJ2-1; no definite D call. CDR1 is SGHRS, CDR2 YFSETQ, per germline. The CDR3 is made up of 14 amino acids. The ends were cut back, 1 base at V and 5 bases at J, with 10 bases in the middle. As DNA, the CDR3 is TGCGCCAGCAGCTTGCGGTGGCAGAACAATGAGCAGTTCTTC. Amino acids: CASSLRWQNNEQFF.

This clonotype was seen only a few times. The CDR3 loop is CAISARTREDEQYF. The CDR3 coding sequence is TGTGCCATCAGTGCGCGGACTAGGGAGGACGAGCAGTACTTC. V usage is TRBV10-3 and J usage is TRBJ2-7; 7 bases are shared with TRBD2. This CDR3 is built from 14 residues. V gave up 4 bases and J gave up 5 bases; unmatched junction bases: 8. Per the germline V gene, CDR1 is ENHRY and CDR2 is SYGVKD.

The chain is built from TRBV29-1 and TRBJ1-1, with D perhaps TRBD1 (5 bases). Germline values: CDR1 SQVTM, CDR2 ANQGSEA. The germline V and J ends were trimmed by 1 base and 5 bases, with 17 bases remaining between them. CDR3 length: 15 amino acids. The CDR3 spells CSVEGASRGGTEAFF. CDR3 nucleotide sequence: TGCAGCGTTGAAGGGGCCAGCCGGGGGGGGACTGAAGCTTTCTTT.

CDR3 in amino acids: CASSGSSGGGEQYF. CDR3 coding DNA: TGTGCCAGCAGCGGAAGTTCAGGGGGTGGGGAGCAGTACTTC. This chain links TRBV7-3 with TRBJ2-7, with 7 bases matching TRBD1. V trimming: 5 bases; J trimming: 7 bases; junction bases outside the gene matches: 11. This CDR3 spans 14 amino acids. Germline V gene sequence: CDR1 SGHTA, CDR2 FQGTGA. The full variable domain, rest sourced from reference TRBV7-3 and TRBJ2-7, is GAGVSQTPSNKVTEKGKYVELRCDPISGHTALYWYRQSLGQGPEFLIYFQGTGAADDSGLPNDRFFAVRPEGSVSTLKIQRTERGDSAVYLCASSGSSGGGEQYFGPGTRLTVT.

This clonotype occurred a few times. The chain employs TRBV27 and TRBJ2-2, with 9 bases identical to TRBD2. V trimming: 2 bases; J trimming: 1 base; junction bases outside the gene matches: 8. This CDR3 is 18 amino acids long. Germline CDR1 reads MNHEY; CDR2 reads SMNVEV (reference sequence). The CDR3 DNA is TGTGCCAGCAGTTTAGCGGGAGGGCCTGTAAGGAACACCGGGGAGCTGTTTTTT. Its translation is CASSLAGGPVRNTGELFF.

The chain combines TRBV6-5 with TRBJ2-3; weak D call: TRBD2 (5 bases). The CDR3 has 16 residues. The ends were cut back, 3 bases at V and 0 bases at J, with 13 bases in the middle. Germline V gene lookup returns CDR1 MNHEY and CDR2 SVGAGI. The CDR3 DNA sequence: TGTGCCAGCAGTTATCGAGCGGATCTTAGCACAGATACGCAGTATTTT. Translation: CASSYRADLSTDTQYF.

This clonotype was seen a single time. V usage is TRBV7-2 and J usage is TRBJ2-3; 9 bases fit TRBD2. The CDR3 spans 14 residues. CDR1 and CDR2 (germline): SGHTA, FQGNSA. V was clipped by 5 bases and J by 3 bases; unmatched bases: 3. This chain's CDR3 is CASSISGSTDTQYF. CDR3 coding DNA: TGTGCCAGCAGCATTAGCGGGAGTACAGATACGCAGTATTTT.

V gene TRBV10-3 combines with J gene TRBJ2-2; tentative D call: TRBD1 (5 bases). The CDR3 extends over 15 amino acids. CDR1 and CDR2 (germline): ENHRY, SYGVKD. Trimming cost V 0 bases and J 3 bases, with 8 bases left between them. The CDR3 nucleotides are TGTGCCATCAGTGAGTCCGACAGAGACACCGGGGAGCTGTTTTTT. Amino acids: CAISESDRDTGELFF.

This clonotype is labeled medium-sized. This rearrangement joins TRBV7-3 to TRBJ1-1; D remains ambiguous. Trimming cost V 5 bases and J 1 base, with 8 bases left between them. The germline V gene encodes CDR1 SGHTA and CDR2 FQGTGA. The CDR3 has 13 residues. In DNA form, the CDR3 reads TGTGCCAGCAGCATGGACCCGAACACTGAAGCTTTCTTT. This gives the protein CASSMDPNTEAFF.

The chain links TRBV7-2 to TRBJ1-1, with D perhaps TRBD1 (6 bases). The length of the CDR3 is 16 residues. Per the germline V gene, CDR1 is SGHTA and CDR2 is FQGNSA. V was shortened by 4 bases and J by 2 bases, with 17 bases between the two germline ends. CDR3 in DNA: TGTGCCAGCAGCTCGAAACTGGGGGCCGGAAACACTGAAGCTTTCTTT. Amino acids: CASSSKLGAGNTEAFF.

This clonotype came up a few times. This sequence joins TRBV7-2 and TRBJ2-7; D is ambiguous. Between the trimmed V and J ends, which lost 3 bases and 7 bases, there was a span of 7 bases. The germline gives CDR1 SGHTA, CDR2 FQGNSA. The CDR3 has 11 amino acids. CDR3 region: CASSLIAEQYF. The CDR3 coding sequence is TGTGCCAGCAGCTTGATCGCAGAGCAGTACTTC.

This chain joins TRBV4-3 and TRBJ2-6; no clear D. CDR1 is LGHNA, CDR2 YSLEER, per germline. V lost 0 bases and J lost 0, with 6 bases in between. CDR3 length: 16 residues. Written as DNA, the CDR3 is TGCGCCAGCAGCCAAGACGGCAGCTCTGGGGCCAACGTCCTGACTTTC. Translating gives CASSQDGSSGANVLTF.

This sequence joins TRBV6-1 and TRBJ1-1, with D possibly matching TRBD1 (5 bases). Trimming stripped 5 bases from V and 0 bases from J, with 10 bases between. Germline CDR1 is MNHNS and CDR2 is SASEGT. CDR3 size: 14 residues. CDR3 nucleotides: TGTGCCAGCAGTACGGGACGGGTGAACACTGAAGCTTTCTTT. Amino acid sequence: CASSTGRVNTEAFF.

The genes are TRBV27 and TRBJ2-7, with D hard to call. Germline V CDR1 and CDR2: MNHEY, SMNVEV (reference sequence). V shed 6 bases and J shed 3 bases, with 18 bases lying between them. The CDR3 totals 15 residues. CDR3 coding DNA: TGTGCCAGCAGACCCCTGGCGGCAGGTGACTACGAGCAGTACTTC. This gives the protein CASRPLAAGDYEQYF.

The rearrangement joins TRBV5-1 to TRBJ1-1; maybe TRBD1 (5 bases). V lost 2 bases, J lost 4 bases, and 9 bases lay in between. This CDR3 region has 13 residues. Germline V gives CDR1 SGHRS, CDR2 YFSETQ. The CDR3 bases are TGCGCCAGCAGCTTTATTACAGGCACTGAAGCTTTCTTT. Its translation: CASSFITGTEAFF.

This sequence joins TRBV28 and TRBJ2-1; 12 bases map to TRBD2. After removal of 4 bases from V and 6 bases from J, the junction contained 10 bases not matched to a gene. From germline, CDR1 is MDHEN and CDR2 SYDVKM. The CDR3 is 17 amino acids. The DNA of the CDR3 is TGTGCCAGCAGTTATCCATCGACTAGCGGGAGTTTCAATGAGCAGTTCTTC. This gives the protein CASSYPSTSGSFNEQFF. Together with reference TRBV28 and TRBJ2-1, the CDR3 gives the full variable domain: DVKVTQSSRYLVKRTGEKVFLECVQDMDHENMFWYRQDPGLGLRLIYFSYDVKMKEKGDIPEGYSVSREKKERFSLILESASTNQTSMYLCASSYPSTSGSFNEQFFGPGTRLTVL.

This clonotype has a handful of counts. The chain uses TRBV2 and TRBJ1-5, with 7 bases matching TRBD1. The CDR3 consists of 15 residues. Germline V gene sequence: CDR1 SNHLY, CDR2 FYNNEI. The J segment lost 3 bases and the V segment lost 4 bases, leaving 6 bases of the junction unmatched. For the CDR3, the DNA is TGTGCCAGCAGTGGGGGAGGGGGCCCCAATCAGCCCCAGCATTTT. It codes for CASSGGGGPNQPQHF.

This clonotype has only a few counts. The rearrangement joins TRBV27 to TRBJ2-5; the match to TRBD2 covers 11 bases. V was clipped by 6 bases and J by 5 bases; unmatched bases: 8. This CDR3 has 15 amino acids. CDR1 and CDR2 (germline): MNHEY, SMNVEV (reference sequence). The CDR3 nucleotides read TGTGCCAGCAGCCGCCTGACTAGCGGGAATGAGACCCAGTACTTC. Translated, it gives CASSRLTSGNETQYF.

The chain employs TRBV7-2 and TRBJ2-2; the match to TRBD1 covers 8 bases. Trimming took 0 bases from V and 7 from J; bases not matched to a gene: 7. The CDR3 runs 16 residues. Looked up from germline, CDR1 is SGHTA and CDR2 is FQGNSA. The CDR3 region is CASSLARQGAGGELFF. The CDR3 coding sequence is TGTGCCAGCAGCTTAGCGCGCCAGGGGGCTGGCGGGGAGCTGTTTTTT.

This clonotype was found a few times. This sequence joins TRBV29-1 and TRBJ2-1; tentatively, D is TRBD2 (5 bases). Trimming took 3 bases from V and 3 from J, leaving 12 bases between them. The germline CDR1 and CDR2 sequences are SQVTM and ANQGSEA. The CDR3 has 14 amino acids. CDR3 residues: CSVDSTGLYNEQFF. Here the CDR3 DNA reads TGCAGCGTTGATTCTACCGGACTCTACAATGAGCAGTTCTTC.